This T cell receptor beta chain appears in the sequencing data of a study of T cell repertoires in cytomegalovirus infection. Background on the study: Matching HLA type and CMV infection were both indicated by public TCR beta signatures.

This CDR3 contains 15 residues. Germline CDR1 SGHTA, CDR2 FQGNSA. Whole-study findings and limits: The response measured ex vivo was dominated by TCR beta clonotypes (HLA-C-restricted and CMV-specific). Pooled public TCR beta family frequency picked out CMV carriers with the relevant HLA.

Regarding this clonotype: As yet, its antigen is unknown. A much larger clone lies one base from this, so it may be a read error.

TCRdb reprocessed the reads via MiXCR and lists one record per CDR3 protein. The data hold some 700,000 distinct CDR3 sequences, with under 40% observed a single time. The chain combines TRBV7-2 with TRBJ2-5; TRBD1 or TRBD2 may be the D gene (5 bases each). This receptor was obtained from a human donor in good health (CMV status not recorded). Some clones in this sample may be carry-over from other donors' samples. The sequenced sample was PBMCs. The CDR3 DNA reads TGTGCCAGCAGCTCGGGACCCCGTAAGGCAGAGATCCAGTACTTC. This sequence encodes CASSSGPRKAEIQYF. Supplemented by reference TRBV7-2 and TRBJ2-5, the full variable domain reads GAGVSQSPSNKVTEKGKDVELRCDPISGHTALYWYRQSLGQGLEFLIYFQGNSAPDKSGLPSDRFSAERTGGSVSTLTIQRTQQEDSAVYLCASSSGPRKAEIQYFGPGTRLLVL.